One and the same sample provided the 4 T cell receptor beta chains below, sequenced in a study of OX40 agonist ivuxolimab in advanced cancers. Here immunoSEQ multiplex PCR was the method, and the copy in TCRdb shows in-frame clones only, minus some. The table has 45,000 to 65,000 clones, roughly 90% seen once. Sample: CD4+ or CD8+ T cells sorted from blood, taken in a trial of the OX40 agonist ivuxolimab. The source of these receptors is an adult with an advanced solid tumor such as melanoma, head and neck, liver or kidney cancer.

The chain couples TRBV4-1 to TRBJ2-1; either TRBD1 or TRBD2 may supply D (6 bases each). Trimming shortened V by 2 bases and J by 7 bases, and 21 bases separated the two germline ends. Germline lookup yields CDR1 MGHRA and CDR2 YSYEKL. The CDR3 has 17 residues. The CDR3 reads CASSQLPGGTFGNEQFF. The CDR3 DNA follows: TGCGCCAGCAGCCAACTACCTGGGGGGACATTTGGTAATGAGCAGTTCTTC.

The chain carries TRBV6-5 and TRBJ1-2; TRBD1 is a possible D gene (5 bases). The ends were cut back, 6 bases at V and 5 bases at J, with 13 bases in the middle. Germline V gene sequence: CDR1 MNHEY, CDR2 SVGAGI. The CDR3 covers 13 residues. CDR3 loop: CASRFDRLYGYTF. The CDR3, as DNA: TGTGCCAGCAGGTTCGACAGATTGTATGGCTACACCTTC.

The chain couples TRBV6-1 to TRBJ2-7; D is unclear. V shed 5 bases and J shed 3 bases, with 14 bases lying between them. The CDR3 length is 14 residues. The germline V gene has CDR1 MNHNS and CDR2 SASEGT. The CDR3 spells CASSRTEIGYEQYF. The CDR3 DNA sequence: TGTGCCAGCAGTCGGACGGAGATAGGCTACGAGCAGTACTTC.

The chain has TRBV2 and TRBJ2-5; TRBD2 agrees at 9 bases. The J call is uncertain, as TRBJ2-7 better fits the DNA end. The CDR3 totals 14 residues. Germline V gene lookup returns CDR1 SNHLY and CDR2 FYNNEI. Here the CDR3 DNA reads TGTGCCAGCAGTGGTAGCGGGAGTAAGTACGAGCAGTACTTC. Protein sequence: CASSGSGSKYEQYF.